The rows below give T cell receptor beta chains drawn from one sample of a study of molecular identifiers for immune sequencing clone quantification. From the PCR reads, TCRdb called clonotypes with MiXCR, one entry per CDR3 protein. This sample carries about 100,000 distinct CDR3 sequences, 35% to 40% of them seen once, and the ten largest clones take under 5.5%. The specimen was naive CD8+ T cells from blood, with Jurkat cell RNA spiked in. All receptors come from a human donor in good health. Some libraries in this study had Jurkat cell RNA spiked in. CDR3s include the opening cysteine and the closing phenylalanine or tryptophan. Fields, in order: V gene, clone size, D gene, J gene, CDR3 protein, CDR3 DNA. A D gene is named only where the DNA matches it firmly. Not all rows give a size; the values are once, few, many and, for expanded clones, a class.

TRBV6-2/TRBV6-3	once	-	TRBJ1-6	CASSLGGVVKSPLHF	TGTGCCAGCAGCCTCGGAGGGGTCGTTAAATCACCCCTCCACTTT
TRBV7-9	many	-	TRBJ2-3	CASSFGSDTQYF	TGTGCCAGCAGCTTTGGGTCAGATACGCAGTATTTT
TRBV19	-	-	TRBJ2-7	CASSIGETGAEQYF	TGTGCCAGTAGTATTGGAGAGACCGGGGCCGAGCAGTACTTC
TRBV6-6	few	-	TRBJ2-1	CASTPRLDEQFF	TGTGCCAGCACCCCGAGGCTCGATGAGCAGTTCTTC
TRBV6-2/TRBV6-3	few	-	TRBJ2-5	CASSWISKGETQYF	TGTGCCAGCAGTTGGATTAGCAAGGGAGAGACCCAGTACTTC
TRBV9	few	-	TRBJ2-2	CASTGITGELFF	TGTGCCAGCACCGGGATCACCGGGGAGCTGTTTTTT
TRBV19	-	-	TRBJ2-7	CASSIVTEAGEQYF	TGTGCCAGTAGTATAGTGACGGAGGCCGGCGAGCAGTACTTC
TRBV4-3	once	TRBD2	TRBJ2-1	CASSQVEVGVAGDNEQFF	TGCGCCAGCAGCCAAGTTGAAGTCGGGGTAGCGGGAGACAATGAGCAGTTCTTC
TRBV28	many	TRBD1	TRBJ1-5	CASSADRGKPQHF	TGTGCCAGCAGTGCGGACAGGGGAAAGCCCCAGCATTTT
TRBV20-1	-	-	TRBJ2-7	CSAGWQGPYEQYF	TGCAGTGCCGGCTGGCAGGGGCCCTACGAGCAGTACTTC
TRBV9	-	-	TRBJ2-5	CASADGGSETQYF	TGTGCCAGCGCGGACGGGGGCAGCGAGACCCAGTACTTC
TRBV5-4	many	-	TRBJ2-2	CASSLGDNTGELFF	TGTGCCAGCAGCTTGGGCGACAACACCGGGGAGCTGTTTTTT
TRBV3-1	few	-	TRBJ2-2	CASSQDWGNTGELFF	TGTGCCAGCAGCCAAGATTGGGGGAACACCGGGGAGCTGTTTTTT
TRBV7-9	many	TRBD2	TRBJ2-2	CASSLTSGDGELFF	TGTGCCAGCAGCTTAACTAGCGGAGACGGGGAGCTGTTTTTT
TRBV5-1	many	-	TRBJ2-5	CASSLSSAQETQYF	TGCGCCAGCAGCTTGTCGTCAGCCCAAGAGACCCAGTACTTC
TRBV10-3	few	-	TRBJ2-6	CAISDIQPAGANVLTF	TGTGCCATCAGTGACATTCAGCCCGCTGGGGCCAACGTCCTGACTTTC
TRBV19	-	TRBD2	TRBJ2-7	CASAGAHEQYF	TGTGCCAGTGCGGGAGCCCACGAGCAGTACTTC
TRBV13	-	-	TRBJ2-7	CASSLVTVSYEQYF	TGTGCCAGCAGCTTAGTCACTGTCTCCTACGAGCAGTACTTC
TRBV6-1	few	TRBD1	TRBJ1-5	CASRQGENQPQHF	TGTGCCAGCAGACAGGGGGAAAATCAGCCCCAGCATTTT
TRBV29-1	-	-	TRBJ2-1	CSVERQGYNEQFF	TGCAGCGTTGAGAGGCAGGGCTACAATGAGCAGTTCTTC
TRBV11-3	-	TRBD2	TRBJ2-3	CASSVAGDTQYF	TGTGCCAGCAGCGTAGCGGGAGATACGCAGTATTTT
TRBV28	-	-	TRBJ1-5	CASSLAGNQPRHF	TGTGCCAGCAGTTTGGCGGGCAATCAGCCCCGGCATTTT
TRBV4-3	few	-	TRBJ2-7	CASSQDPGAQSYEQYF	TGCGCCAGCAGCCAAGACCCAGGGGCCCAAAGCTACGAGCAGTACTTC
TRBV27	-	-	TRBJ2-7	CASSLSSRFHELYF	TGTGCCAGCAGTTTATCGAGCCGGTTCCACGAGCTGTACTTC
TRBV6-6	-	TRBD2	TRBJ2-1	CASRQIPAGGLNEQFF	TGTGCCAGCAGGCAAATCCCAGCGGGAGGACTGAATGAGCAGTTCTTC
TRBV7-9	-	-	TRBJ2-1	CASSLGILTHNEQFF	TGTGCCAGCAGCTTAGGGATACTTACCCACAATGAGCAGTTCTTC
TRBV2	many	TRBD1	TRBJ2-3	CANGDRVSPDTQYF	TGTGCCAACGGGGACAGGGTTAGTCCAGATACGCAGTATTTT
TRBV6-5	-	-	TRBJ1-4	CASSFRGPPWGKLFF	TGTGCCAGCAGCTTCAGGGGCCCGCCGTGGGGAAAACTGTTTTTT
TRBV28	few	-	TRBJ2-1	CASSPRPQLYNEQFF	TGTGCCAGCAGTCCACGCCCCCAGCTTTACAATGAGCAGTTCTTC
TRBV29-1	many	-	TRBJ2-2	CSVDGYTGELFF	TGCAGCGTTGACGGTTACACCGGGGAGCTGTTTTTT
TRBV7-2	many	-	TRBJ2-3	CASGVGGIETDTQYF	TGTGCCAGCGGGGTAGGGGGGATTGAGACAGATACGCAGTATTTT
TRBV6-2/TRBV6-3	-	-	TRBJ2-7	CASSYSPDPTYEQYF	TGTGCCAGCAGTTATTCGCCAGACCCTACCTACGAGCAGTACTTC
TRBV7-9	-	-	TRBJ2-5	CASSQNRPQTQETQSF	TGTGCCAGCAGCCAGAACAGGCCACAGACCCAGGAGACCCAGTCCTTC
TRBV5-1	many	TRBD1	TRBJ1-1	CASSFRDRGRKGTEAFF	TGCGCCAGCAGCTTCCGAGACAGGGGGCGAAAGGGTACTGAAGCTTTCTTT
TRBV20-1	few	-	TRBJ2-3	CSARVPRADTQYF	TGCAGTGCTAGAGTACCCAGGGCAGATACGCAGTATTTT
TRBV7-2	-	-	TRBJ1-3	CASSHRDLSGNTKYF	TGTGCCAGCAGCCACCGGGACCTCTCTGGAAACACCAAATATTTT
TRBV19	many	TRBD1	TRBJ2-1	CASSIGTGHGEQFF	TGTGCCAGTAGTATAGGGACAGGGCATGGTGAGCAGTTCTTC
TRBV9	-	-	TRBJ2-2	CASSAYTGELFF	TGTGCCAGCAGCGCGTACACCGGGGAGCTGTTTTTT
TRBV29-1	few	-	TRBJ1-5	CSVRVGNQPQHF	TGCAGCGTCAGGGTCGGCAATCAGCCCCAGCATTTT
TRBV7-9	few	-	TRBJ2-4	CASSSLVKNIQYF	TGTGCCAGCAGCTCCCTTGTCAAAAACATTCAGTACTTC
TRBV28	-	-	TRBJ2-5	CASTPAGVAQETQYF	TGTGCCAGCACACCGGCTGGGGTGGCGCAAGAGACCCAGTACTTC
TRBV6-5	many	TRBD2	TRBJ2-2	CASSVTSEYTGELFF	TGTGCCAGCAGTGTGACTAGCGAATACACCGGGGAGCTGTTTTTT
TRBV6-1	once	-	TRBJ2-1	CASGRLGPFYNEQFF	TGTGCCAGCGGCCGACTAGGTCCATTCTACAATGAGCAGTTCTTC
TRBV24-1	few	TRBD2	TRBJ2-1	CATKLAGGGNEQFF	TGTGCCACCAAACTCGCGGGAGGAGGGAATGAGCAGTTCTTC